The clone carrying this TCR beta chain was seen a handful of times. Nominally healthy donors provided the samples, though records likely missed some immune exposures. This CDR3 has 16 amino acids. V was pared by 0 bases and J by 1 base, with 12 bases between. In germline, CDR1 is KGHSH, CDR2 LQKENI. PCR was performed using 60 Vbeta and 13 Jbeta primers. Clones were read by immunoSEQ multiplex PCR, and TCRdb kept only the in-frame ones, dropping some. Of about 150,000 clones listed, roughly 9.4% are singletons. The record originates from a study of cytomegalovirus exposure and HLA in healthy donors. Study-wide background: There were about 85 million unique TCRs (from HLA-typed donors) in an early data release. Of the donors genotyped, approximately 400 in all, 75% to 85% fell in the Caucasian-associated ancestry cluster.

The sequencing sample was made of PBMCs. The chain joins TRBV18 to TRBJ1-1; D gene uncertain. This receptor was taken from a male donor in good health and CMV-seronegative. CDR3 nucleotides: TGTGCCAGCTCACCACCGGCGGACCGGGGGAACACTGAAGCTTTCTTT. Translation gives CASSPPADRGNTEAFF.